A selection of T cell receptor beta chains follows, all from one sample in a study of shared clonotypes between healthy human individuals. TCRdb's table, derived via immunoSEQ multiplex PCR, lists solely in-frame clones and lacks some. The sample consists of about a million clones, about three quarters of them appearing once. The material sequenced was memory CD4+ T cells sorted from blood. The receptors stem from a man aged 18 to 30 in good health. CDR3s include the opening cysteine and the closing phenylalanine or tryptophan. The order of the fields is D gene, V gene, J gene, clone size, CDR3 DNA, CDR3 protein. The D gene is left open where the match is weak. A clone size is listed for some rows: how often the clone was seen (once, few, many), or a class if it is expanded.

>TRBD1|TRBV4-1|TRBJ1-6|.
TGCGCCAGCAGCCAAGTCCAGGGGGCAAATTCACCCCTCCACTTT
CASSQVQGANSPLHF
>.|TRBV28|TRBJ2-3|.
TGTGCCAGCAGTATCTCCTACACGCAGTATTTT
CASSISYTQYF
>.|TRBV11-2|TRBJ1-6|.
TGTGCCAGCAGGGCTGGACAGTACTATTCACCCCTCCACTTT
CASRAGQYYSPLHF
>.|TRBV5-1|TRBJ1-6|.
TGCGCCAGCAGCTTGGCAGTGCGGGGGGATTCACCCCTCCACTTT
CASSLAVRGDSPLHF
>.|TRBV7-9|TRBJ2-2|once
TGTGCCAGCAGCTTAGCGTGGGGGGTGACTGACTCCCCCGCCGGGGAGCTGTTTTTT
CASSLAWGVTDSPAGELFF
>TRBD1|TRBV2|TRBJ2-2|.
TGTGCCAGCAGGGACAGGGGGACTCCCGGGGAGCTGTTTTTT
CASRDRGTPGELFF
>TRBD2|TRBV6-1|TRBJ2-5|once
TGTGCCAGCAGGGGACTAGCGAAGGGACAAGAGACCCAGTACTTC
CASRGLAKGQETQYF
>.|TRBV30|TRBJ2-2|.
TGTGCCTGGAGTGCCCAGAACACCGCCGGGGAGCTGTTTTTT
CAWSAQNTAGELFF
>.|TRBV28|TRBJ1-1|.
TGTGCCAGCAGCAATCCTCGGTTAGCTTTCTTT
CASSNPRLAFF
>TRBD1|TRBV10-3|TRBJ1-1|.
TGTGCCATCAGGACCGGGACAGGGATGAACACTGAAGCTTTCTTT
CAIRTGTGMNTEAFF
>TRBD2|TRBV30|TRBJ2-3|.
TGTGCCTGGAGTGTTGGCGGGGGGTTCTCAGATACGCAGTATTTT
CAWSVGGGFSDTQYF
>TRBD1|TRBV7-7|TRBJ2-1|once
TGTGCTAGCAGCTTAGACAGGGGGAGTGAGCAGTTCTTC
CASSLDRGSEQFF